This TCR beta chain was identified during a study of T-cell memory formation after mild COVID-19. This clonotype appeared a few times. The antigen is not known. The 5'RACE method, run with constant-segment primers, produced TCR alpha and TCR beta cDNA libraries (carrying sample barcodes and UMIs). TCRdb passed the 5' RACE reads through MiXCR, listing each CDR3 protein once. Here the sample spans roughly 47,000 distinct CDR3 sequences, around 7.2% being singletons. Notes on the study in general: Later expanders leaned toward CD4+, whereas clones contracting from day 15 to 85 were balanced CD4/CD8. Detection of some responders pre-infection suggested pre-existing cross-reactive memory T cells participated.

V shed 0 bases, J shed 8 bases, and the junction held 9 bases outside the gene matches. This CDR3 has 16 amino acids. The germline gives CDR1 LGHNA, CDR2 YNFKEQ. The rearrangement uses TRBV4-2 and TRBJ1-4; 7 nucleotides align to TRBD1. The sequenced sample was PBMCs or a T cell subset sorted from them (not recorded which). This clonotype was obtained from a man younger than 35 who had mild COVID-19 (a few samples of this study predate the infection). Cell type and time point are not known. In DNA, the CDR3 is TGTGCCAGCAGCCAAGATGGGGACAGACGCACCGAAAAACTGTTTTTT. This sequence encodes CASSQDGDRRTEKLFF.